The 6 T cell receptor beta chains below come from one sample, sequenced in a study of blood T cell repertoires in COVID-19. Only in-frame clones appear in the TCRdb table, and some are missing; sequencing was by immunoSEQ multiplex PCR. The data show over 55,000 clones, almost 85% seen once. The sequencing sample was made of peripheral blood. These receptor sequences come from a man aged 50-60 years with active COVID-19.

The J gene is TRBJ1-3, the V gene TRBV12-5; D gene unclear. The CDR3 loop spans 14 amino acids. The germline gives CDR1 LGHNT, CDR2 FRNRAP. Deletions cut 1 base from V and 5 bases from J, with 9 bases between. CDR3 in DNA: TGTGCTAGTGGTTTGGAGATGAGGCGAAACACCATATATTTT. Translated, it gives CASGLEMRRNTIYF.

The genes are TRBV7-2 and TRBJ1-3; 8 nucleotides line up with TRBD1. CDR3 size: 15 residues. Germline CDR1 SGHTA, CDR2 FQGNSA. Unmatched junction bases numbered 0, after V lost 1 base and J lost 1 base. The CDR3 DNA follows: TGTGCCAGCAGCTTAGGGACAGGGTCTGGAAACACCATATATTTT. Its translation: CASSLGTGSGNTIYF.

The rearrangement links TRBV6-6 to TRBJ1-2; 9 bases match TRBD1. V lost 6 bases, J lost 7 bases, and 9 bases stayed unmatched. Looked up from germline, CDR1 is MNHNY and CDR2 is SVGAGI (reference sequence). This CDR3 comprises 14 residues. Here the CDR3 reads CASREGQGYTGYTF. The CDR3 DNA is TGTGCCAGCAGGGAAGGACAGGGGTATACTGGCTACACCTTC.

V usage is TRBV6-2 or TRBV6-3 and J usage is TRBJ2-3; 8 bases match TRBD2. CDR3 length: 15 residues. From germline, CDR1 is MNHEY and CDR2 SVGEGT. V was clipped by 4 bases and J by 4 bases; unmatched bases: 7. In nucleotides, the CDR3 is TGTGCCAGCAGTTTAGCGGGGTCACCTGCAGATACGCAGTATTTT. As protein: CASSLAGSPADTQYF.

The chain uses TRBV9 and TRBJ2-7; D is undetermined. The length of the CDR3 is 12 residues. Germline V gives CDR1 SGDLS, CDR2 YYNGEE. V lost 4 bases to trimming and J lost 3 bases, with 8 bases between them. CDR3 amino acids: CASSTTGYEQYF. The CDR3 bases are TGTGCCAGCAGCACCACCGGCTACGAGCAGTACTTC.

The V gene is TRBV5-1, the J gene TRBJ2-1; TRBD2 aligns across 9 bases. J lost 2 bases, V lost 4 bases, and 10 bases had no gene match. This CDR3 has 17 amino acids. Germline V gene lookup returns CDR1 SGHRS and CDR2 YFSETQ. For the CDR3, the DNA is TGCGCCAGCAGCCCGAGGGGGGGGACTAGCCCCTACAATGAGCAGTTCTTC. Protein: CASSPRGGTSPYNEQFF.